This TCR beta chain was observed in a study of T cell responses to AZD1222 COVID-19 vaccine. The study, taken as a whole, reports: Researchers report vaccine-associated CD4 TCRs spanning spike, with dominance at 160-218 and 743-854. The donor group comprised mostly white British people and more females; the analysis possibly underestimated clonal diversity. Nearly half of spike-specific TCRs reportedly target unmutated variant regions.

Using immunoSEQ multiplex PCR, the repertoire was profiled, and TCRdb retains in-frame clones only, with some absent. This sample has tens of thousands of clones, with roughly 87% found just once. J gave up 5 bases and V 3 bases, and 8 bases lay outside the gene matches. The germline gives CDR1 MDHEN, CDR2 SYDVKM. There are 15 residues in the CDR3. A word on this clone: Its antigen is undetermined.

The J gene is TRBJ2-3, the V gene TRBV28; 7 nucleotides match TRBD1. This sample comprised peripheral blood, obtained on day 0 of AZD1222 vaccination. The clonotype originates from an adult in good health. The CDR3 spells CASSFVDRVGDTQYF. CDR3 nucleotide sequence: TGTGCCAGCAGTTTTGTAGACAGGGTGGGAGATACGCAGTATTTT.